This T cell receptor beta chain was recovered during a study of OX40 agonist ivuxolimab in advanced cancers. Study-level background: Every 2 weeks, patients received ivuxolimab intravenously, dosed at 0.01 to 10 mg/kg. A history of anti-PD-1, anti-PD-L1 or anti-CTLA-4 therapy was acceptable, and roughly 40% had some.

Study-wide results and limits: Blood T cells, both CD4+ and CD8+, expanded clonally by week 6 at 0.1 to 3.0 mg/kg. CD8+ T cells were the subset that, on average, had more expanded clones than CD4+.

Only in-frame clones appear in the TCRdb table, and some are missing; sequencing was by immunoSEQ multiplex PCR. The table has about 77,000 clones, about nine tenths seen once; the top ten hold 6.2%. In regard to this clone: The antigen is unknown.

The germline V gene encodes CDR1 SGHTA and CDR2 FQGNSA. The CDR3 contains 17 residues. J lost 5 bases, V lost 5 bases, and 15 bases had no gene match. The sequencing used CD4+ or CD8+ T cells sorted from blood, collected in a trial of the OX40 agonist ivuxolimab. This receptor was identified in an adult with an advanced solid tumor such as melanoma, head and neck, liver or kidney cancer. This chain links TRBV7-2 with TRBJ2-5; 9 bases map to TRBD2. The CDR3 DNA follows: TGTGCCAGCAGCCCGCCCTTGAGGAGCGGGAGGTGGGAGACCCAGTACTTC. Translating it yields CASSPPLRSGRWETQYF.